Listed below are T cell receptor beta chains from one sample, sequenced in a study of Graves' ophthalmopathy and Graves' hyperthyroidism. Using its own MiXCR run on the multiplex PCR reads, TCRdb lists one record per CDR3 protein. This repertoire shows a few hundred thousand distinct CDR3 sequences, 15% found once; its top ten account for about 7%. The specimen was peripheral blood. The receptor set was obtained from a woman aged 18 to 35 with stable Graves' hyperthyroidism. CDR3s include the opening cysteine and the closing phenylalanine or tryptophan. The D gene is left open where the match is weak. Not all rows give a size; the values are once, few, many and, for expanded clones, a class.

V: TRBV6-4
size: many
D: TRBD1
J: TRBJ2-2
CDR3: CASSKTGRTGELFF
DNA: TGTGCCAGCAGTAAGACAGGGAGAACCGGGGAGCTGTTTTTT

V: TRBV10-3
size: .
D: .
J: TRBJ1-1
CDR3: CAIRRTVNTEAFF
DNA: TGTGCCATCAGGAGAACAGTGAACACTGAAGCTTTCTTT

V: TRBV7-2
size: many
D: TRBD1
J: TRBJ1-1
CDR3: CASSRTGAQAFF
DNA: TGTGCCAGCAGCCGTACAGGGGCGCAAGCTTTCTTT

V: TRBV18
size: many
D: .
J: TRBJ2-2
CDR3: CASSPVDGAGELFF
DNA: TGTGCCAGCTCACCAGTCGATGGCGCCGGGGAGCTGTTTTTT

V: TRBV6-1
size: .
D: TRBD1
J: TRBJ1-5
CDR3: CASTEQGAVSNQPQHF
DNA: TGTGCCAGCACCGAACAGGGGGCCGTTAGCAATCAGCCCCAGCATTTT

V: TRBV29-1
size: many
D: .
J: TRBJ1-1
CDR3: CSVEVQGSSTEAFF
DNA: TGCAGCGTTGAGGTGCAGGGGTCGAGCACTGAAGCTTTCTTT

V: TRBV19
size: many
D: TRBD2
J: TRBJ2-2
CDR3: CASSIPSGTNTGELFF
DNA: TGTGCCAGTAGTATACCTAGCGGGACGAACACCGGGGAGCTGTTTTTT

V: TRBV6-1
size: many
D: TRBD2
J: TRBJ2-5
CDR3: CASTARDSGSPLF
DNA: TGTGCCAGCACGGCTAGGGATAGCGGGAGTCCCCTTTTC

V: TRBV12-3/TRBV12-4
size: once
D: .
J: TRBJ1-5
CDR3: CASSLYGMGRDQPQHF
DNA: TGTGCCAGCAGTTTGTATGGCATGGGGAGAGACCAGCCCCAGCATTTT

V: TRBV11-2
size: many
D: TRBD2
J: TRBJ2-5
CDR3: CASSLEGGVLQETQYF
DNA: TGTGCCAGCAGCTTAGAGGGGGGGGTCCTCCAAGAGACCCAGTACTTC

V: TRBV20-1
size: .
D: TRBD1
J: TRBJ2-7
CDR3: CSARSSGTGVYEQYF
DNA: TGCAGTGCTAGGAGTTCGGGGACAGGGGTCTACGAGCAGTACTTC

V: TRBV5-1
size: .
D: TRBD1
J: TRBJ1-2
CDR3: CASSLDRGATTYGYTF
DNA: TGCGCCAGCAGCTTAGACAGGGGCGCAACGACTTATGGCTACACCTTC

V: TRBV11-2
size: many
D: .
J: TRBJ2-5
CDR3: CASSLGRGRETQYF
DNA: TGTGCCAGCAGCTTAGGGCGGGGGCGAGAGACCCAGTACTTC